The rows below give T cell receptor beta chains drawn from one sample of a study of blood T cell repertoires in COVID-19. The method was immunoSEQ multiplex PCR; TCRdb's version includes in-frame clones alone and lacks a portion of them. This table has 150,000 to 200,000 clones, roughly 85% appearing once. The sequenced material came from peripheral blood. These receptors came from a man aged 55 to 70 with acute or convalescent COVID-19. Each CDR3 is given with its conserved first and last residue. D genes are given only for firm matches. Some rows mark clone size as missing; the rest say once, few, many or name a class of expanded clone.

v_gene	j_gene	d_gene	abundance	CDR3aa	CDR3nt
TRBV28	TRBJ1-2	NA	few	CASSSQGGWDGYTF	TGTGCCAGCAGCTCACAGGGAGGGTGGGATGGCTACACCTTC
TRBV15	TRBJ2-5	TRBD1	NA	CATSRDFRQGAEAEETQYF	TGTGCCACCAGCAGAGATTTCCGTCAGGGGGCAGAAGCGGAAGAGACCCAGTACTTC
TRBV19	TRBJ1-2	NA	NA	CASKPGELRYGYTF	TGTGCCAGTAAGCCCGGGGAGTTACGCTATGGCTACACCTTC
TRBV7-9	TRBJ1-3	NA	NA	CASSLERAHANPIYF	TGTGCCAGCAGCTTAGAGCGGGCACACGCTAACCCCATATATTTT
TRBV28	TRBJ2-7	NA	NA	CASSVLALRFYEQYF	TGTGCCAGCAGTGTTCTAGCCTTACGTTTTTACGAGCAGTACTTC
TRBV27	TRBJ1-2	NA	NA	CASSPDGTTYGYTF	TGTGCCAGCAGTCCGGACGGGACTACCTATGGCTACACCTTC
TRBV5-1	TRBJ1-2	TRBD1	NA	CASSPTTTGNGYTF	TGCGCCAGCAGCCCAACTACGACAGGGAATGGCTACACCTTC
TRBV29-1	TRBJ1-5	NA	NA	CSVEGGQNSNQPQHF	TGCAGCGTTGAAGGAGGTCAGAATAGCAATCAGCCCCAGCATTTT
TRBV20-1	TRBJ2-1	NA	once	CSVKPHEQFF	TGCAGTGTAAAGCCCCATGAGCAGTTCTTC
TRBV5-1	TRBJ1-1	NA	NA	CASSSDPGGTTEAFF	TGCGCCAGCAGCTCCGACCCAGGAGGGACTACTGAAGCTTTCTTT
TRBV15	TRBJ1-5	TRBD1	NA	CATSYGTGVQPQHF	TGTGCCACCAGCTATGGGACAGGGGTGCAGCCCCAGCATTTT
TRBV4-2	TRBJ2-5	NA	NA	CASSQGWRVGETQYF	TGTGCCAGCAGCCAAGGGTGGAGGGTAGGAGAGACCCAGTACTTC
TRBV9	TRBJ1-6	NA	NA	CASSVVAGNSPLHF	TGTGCCAGCAGCGTAGTGGCGGGTAATTCACCCCTCCACTTT
TRBV28	TRBJ2-5	NA	NA	CASSFNQGRKGTQYF	TGTGCCAGCAGTTTTAACCAGGGGCGAAAAGGGACCCAGTACTTC
TRBV20-1	TRBJ2-3	TRBD2	NA	CSASPPSGRGDTQYF	TGCAGTGCTAGTCCCCCTAGCGGGAGGGGAGATACGCAGTATTTT
TRBV3-1/TRBV3-2	TRBJ1-1	NA	NA	CASSQTGSDTEAFF	TGTGCCAGCAGCCAAACCGGGTCAGACACTGAAGCTTTCTTT
TRBV6-4	TRBJ2-1	TRBD2	NA	CASSDAGGSEQFF	TGTGCCAGCAGTGACGCGGGGGGGAGTGAGCAGTTCTTC
TRBV15	TRBJ1-2	NA	NA	CATSRVTGGYTF	TGTGCCACCAGCAGAGTGACGGGTGGCTACACCTTC
TRBV4-1	TRBJ2-7	TRBD1	NA	CASSQGEGAIYEQYF	TGCGCCAGCAGCCAAGGAGAGGGGGCCATCTACGAGCAGTACTTC
TRBV5-6	TRBJ1-1	NA	NA	CASSSDPGSNTEAFF	TGTGCCAGCAGCTCCGACCCCGGGTCGAACACTGAAGCTTTCTTT
TRBV5-4	TRBJ2-3	NA	NA	CASSRDITDTQYF	TGTGCCAGCAGCCGGGACATCACAGATACGCAGTATTTT
TRBV28	TRBJ2-7	TRBD1	once	CASSYRGREQYF	TGTGCCAGCAGTTACAGGGGGCGCGAGCAGTACTTC
TRBV4-1	TRBJ1-6	NA	NA	CASSQEFGPTSPLHF	TGCGCCAGCAGCCAGGAATTTGGGCCTACTTCACCCCTCCACTTT
TRBV14	TRBJ2-5	NA	NA	CASSQDFSETQYF	TGTGCCAGCAGCCAGGACTTTTCCGAAACCCAGTACTTC
TRBV6-6	TRBJ2-7	NA	once	CASSNYGTLGGEQYF	TGTGCCAGCAGTAATTACGGGACCCTCGGAGGGGAGCAGTACTTC
TRBV5-1	TRBJ1-6	TRBD1	NA	CASSPTGYFGSPLHF	TGCGCCAGCAGTCCGACAGGGTATTTTGGCTCACCCCTCCACTTT
TRBV27	TRBJ1-2	TRBD1	NA	CASSSGQAHYGYTF	TGTGCCAGCAGTTCCGGACAGGCGCACTATGGCTACACCTTC
TRBV27	TRBJ1-1	TRBD1	NA	CASSKQGFAEAFF	TGTGCCAGCAGTAAACAGGGGTTTGCTGAAGCTTTCTTT
TRBV5-1	TRBJ2-5	TRBD2	NA	CASSLGTSGRQETQYF	TGCGCCAGCAGCTTGGGGACTAGCGGGAGACAAGAGACCCAGTACTTC
TRBV5-1	TRBJ2-6	NA	NA	CASSFEESGANVLTF	TGCGCCAGCAGCTTTGAGGAATCTGGGGCCAACGTCCTGACTTTC
TRBV19	TRBJ1-5	NA	NA	CASSIAQGNSNQPQHF	TGTGCCAGTAGTATAGCACAGGGTAACAGCAATCAGCCCCAGCATTTT
TRBV30	TRBJ1-1	NA	NA	CAWSRALNTEAFF	TGTGCCTGGAGCCGAGCACTGAACACTGAAGCTTTCTTT
TRBV10-3	TRBJ2-3	NA	once	CAISGTLSARTDTQYF	TGTGCCATCAGTGGGACGCTTAGCGCTCGCACAGATACGCAGTATTTT
TRBV2	TRBJ1-2	TRBD1	NA	CATSGGKRQGDYGYTF	TGTGCCACCTCAGGGGGGAAGAGACAGGGCGACTATGGCTACACCTTC
TRBV27	TRBJ2-5	NA	NA	CASSFLGGVQETQYF	TGTGCCAGCAGTTTTTTAGGCGGGGTCCAAGAGACCCAGTACTTC
TRBV11-3	TRBJ1-6	TRBD1	few	CASSLGAGTDAYNSPLHF	TGTGCCAGCAGCTTAGGGGCCGGGACAGATGCCTATAATTCACCCCTCCACTTT
TRBV7-2	TRBJ2-1	NA	NA	CASRYSGSSYNEQFF	TGTGCCAGCAGATACAGCGGCTCTAGTTACAATGAGCAGTTCTTC